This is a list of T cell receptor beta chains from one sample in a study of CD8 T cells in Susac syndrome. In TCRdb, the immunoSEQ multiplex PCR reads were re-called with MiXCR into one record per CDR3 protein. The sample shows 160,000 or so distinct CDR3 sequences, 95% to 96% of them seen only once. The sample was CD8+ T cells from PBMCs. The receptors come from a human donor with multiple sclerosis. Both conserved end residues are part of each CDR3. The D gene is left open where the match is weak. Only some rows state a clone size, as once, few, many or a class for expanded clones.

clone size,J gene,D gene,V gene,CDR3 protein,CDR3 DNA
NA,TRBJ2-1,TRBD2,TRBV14,CASGGESTYNEQFF,TGTGCCAGCGGGGGGGAGTCGACCTACAATGAGCAGTTCTTC
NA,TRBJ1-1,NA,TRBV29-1,CSASVTEAFF,TGCAGCGCGAGTGTTACTGAAGCTTTCTTT
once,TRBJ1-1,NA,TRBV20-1,CSAAQRDTEAFF,TGCAGTGCGGCGCAGAGAGACACTGAAGCTTTCTTT
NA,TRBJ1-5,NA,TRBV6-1,CASSDGGAGGQPQHF,TGTGCCAGCAGTGACGGCGGGGCGGGGGGACAGCCCCAGCATTTT
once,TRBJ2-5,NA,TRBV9,CASSMSWVQETQYF,TGTGCCAGCAGCATGTCGTGGGTCCAAGAGACCCAGTACTTC
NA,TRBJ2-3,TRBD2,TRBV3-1,CASSQPGLGWGTDTQYF,TGTGCCAGCAGCCAACCGGGACTAGGGTGGGGCACAGATACGCAGTATTTT
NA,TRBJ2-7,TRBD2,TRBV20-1,CSAVQTSGGYEQYF,TGCAGTGCTGTCCAGACTAGCGGGGGGTACGAGCAGTACTTC
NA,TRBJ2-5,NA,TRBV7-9,CASSPPEGAETQYF,TGTGCCAGCAGCCCCCCGGAAGGGGCAGAGACCCAGTACTTC
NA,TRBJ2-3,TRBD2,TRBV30,CAWANLSGGATDTQYF,TGTGCCTGGGCAAACCTTAGCGGGGGGGCCACAGATACGCAGTATTTT
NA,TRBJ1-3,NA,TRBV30,CAWKDEGMTIYF,TGTGCCTGGAAAGACGAGGGAATGACCATATATTTT
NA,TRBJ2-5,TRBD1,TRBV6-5,CASSYSGQGVWETQYF,TGTGCCAGCAGTTACTCGGGACAGGGAGTTTGGGAGACCCAGTACTTC
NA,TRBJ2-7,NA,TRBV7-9,CASSLAAYEQYF,TGTGCCAGCAGCTTAGCGGCCTACGAGCAGTACTTC
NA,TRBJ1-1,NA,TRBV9,CASSVEGGRVTEAFF,TGTGCCAGCAGCGTAGAAGGGGGGCGAGTCACTGAAGCTTTCTTT
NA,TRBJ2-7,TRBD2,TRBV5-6,CASSFSGEGHEQYF,TGTGCCAGCAGCTTTTCGGGGGAGGGCCACGAGCAGTACTTC
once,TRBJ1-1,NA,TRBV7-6,CASSSAGLNTEAFF,TGTGCCAGCAGCTCGGCAGGGCTGAACACTGAAGCTTTCTTT
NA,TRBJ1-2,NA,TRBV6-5,CASSYSMPGDYGYTF,TGTGCCAGCAGTTACTCGATGCCAGGGGACTATGGCTACACCTTC
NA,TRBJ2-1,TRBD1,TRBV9,CASSGPVGQGEGEQFF,TGTGCCAGCAGCGGTCCCGTCGGACAGGGCGAGGGTGAGCAGTTCTTC
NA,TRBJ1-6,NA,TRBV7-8,CASSLGWPGVYNSPLHF,TGTGCCAGCAGCTTAGGTTGGCCAGGGGTTTATAATTCACCCCTCCACTTT
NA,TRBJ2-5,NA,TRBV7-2,CASSEDPYQETQYF,TGTGCCAGCAGCGAAGACCCGTACCAAGAGACCCAGTACTTC
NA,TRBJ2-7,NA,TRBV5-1,CASSLYTGVYEQYF,TGCGCCAGCAGCTTGTACACGGGGGTCTACGAGCAGTACTTC
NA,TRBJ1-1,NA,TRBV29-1,CSVGQGTMNTEAFF,TGCAGCGTTGGGCAGGGTACAATGAACACTGAAGCTTTCTTT
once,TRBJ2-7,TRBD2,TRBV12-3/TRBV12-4,CASSGGSEQYF,TGTGCCAGCAGCGGGGGGAGCGAGCAGTACTTC
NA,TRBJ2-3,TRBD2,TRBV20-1,CSARDEGASGGTSTDTQYF,TGCAGTGCTAGAGATGAAGGGGCTAGCGGGGGAACTAGCACAGATACGCAGTATTTT
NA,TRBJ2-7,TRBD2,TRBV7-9,CASSLPSLAGREQYF,TGTGCCAGCAGCTTACCCAGTCTAGCGGGGCGTGAGCAGTACTTC
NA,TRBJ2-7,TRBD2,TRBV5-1,CASSVSRAGGSYEQYF,TGCGCCAGCAGCGTGAGTAGGGCGGGGGGCTCCTACGAGCAGTACTTC
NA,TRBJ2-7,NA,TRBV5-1,CASSLVGEGNEQYF,TGCGCCAGCAGCTTGGTTGGGGAAGGCAACGAGCAGTACTTC
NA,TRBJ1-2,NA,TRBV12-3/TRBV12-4,CASSIDRSTF,TGTGCCAGCAGTATTGACAGGAGCACCTTC
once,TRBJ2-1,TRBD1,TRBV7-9,CASSLGTGNEQFF,TGTGCCAGCAGCTTAGGGACAGGTAATGAGCAGTTCTTC
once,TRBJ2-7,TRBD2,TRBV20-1,CSAAREVSYEQYF,TGCAGTGCTGCCCGGGAGGTCTCTTACGAGCAGTACTTC
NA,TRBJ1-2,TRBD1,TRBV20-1,CSAPHLEGAYDGYTF,TGCAGTGCTCCCCACCTCGAGGGGGCATACGATGGCTACACCTTC
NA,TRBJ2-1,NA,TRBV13,CASSLRATRYNEQFF,TGTGCCAGCAGCTTAAGGGCCACCCGCTACAATGAGCAGTTCTTC
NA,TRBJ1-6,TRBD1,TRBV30,CAWRDRGNSPLHF,TGTGCCTGGAGGGACAGGGGTAATTCACCCCTCCACTTT
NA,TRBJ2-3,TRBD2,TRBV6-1,CASSEVAGGTDTQYF,TGTGCCAGCAGTGAGGTAGCGGGGGGCACAGATACGCAGTATTTT
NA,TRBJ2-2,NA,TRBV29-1,CSVEPAGTNTGELFF,TGCAGCGTTGAACCTGCAGGGACGAACACCGGGGAGCTGTTTTTT
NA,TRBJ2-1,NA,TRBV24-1,CATSDSGVGEQFF,TGTGCCACCAGTGATTCGGGGGTCGGGGAGCAGTTCTTC
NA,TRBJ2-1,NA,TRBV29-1,CSGGAPPNEQFF,TGCAGCGGCGGGGCACCTCCAAATGAGCAGTTCTTC
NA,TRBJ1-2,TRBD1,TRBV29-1,CSVVNEGQGRLDGYTF,TGCAGCGTTGTCAACGAGGGACAGGGTAGGTTAGATGGCTACACCTTC